The 30 T cell receptor beta chains reported below all come from one sample, sequenced in a study of blood T cell repertoires in COVID-19. Method: immunoSEQ multiplex PCR; TCRdb's copy keeps in-frame clones and lacks some. This table has 68,000 or so clones, roughly 91% appearing once. Sequences were obtained from peripheral blood. Receptor source: a man aged 50 or older with COVID-19, enrolled during active disease.

The V call is TRBV11-2, the J call TRBJ2-2, with TRBD1 matching over 8 bases. Germline CDR1 SGHAT, CDR2 FQNNGV. Trimming took 3 bases from V and 4 from J; bases not matched to a gene: 7. This CDR3 spans 16 amino acids. In DNA form, the CDR3 reads TGTGCCAGCAGCTTTGCAGGGGGCTCGAGCACCGGGGAGCTGTTTTTT. Its protein product is CASSFAGGSSTGELFF.

The chain has TRBV7-9 and TRBJ1-2, with D perhaps matching TRBD1 (5 bases). The V gene lost 5 bases and the J gene lost 4 bases, with 11 bases spanning the gap. The CDR3 consists of 13 residues. Germline assignment: CDR1 SEHNR and CDR2 FQNEAQ (reference sequence). The CDR3 coding sequence is TGTGCCAGCAGCCCCACAGACAGCTATGGCTACACCTTC. This encodes CASSPTDSYGYTF.

The chain couples TRBV9 to TRBJ1-4; 7 bases match TRBD1. Germline V gene lookup returns CDR1 SGDLS and CDR2 YYNGEE. The ends lost 2 bases at V and 8 bases at J; junction bases unmatched: 6. This CDR3 has 14 amino acids. The CDR3 protein is CASSVTGAGEKLFF. CDR3 DNA: TGTGCCAGCAGCGTTACAGGGGCTGGAGAAAAACTGTTTTTT.

The V call is TRBV19, the J call TRBJ1-1; 7 positions match TRBD1. With V trimmed by 0 bases and J by 0 bases, 1 base remained unmatched. The CDR3 covers 15 residues. The germline V gene encodes CDR1 LNHDA and CDR2 SQIVND (reference sequence). For the CDR3, the DNA is TGTGCCAGTAGTATAGACCAGGGGGTGAACACTGAAGCTTTCTTT. Its protein product is CASSIDQGVNTEAFF.

This clone has just one count. V and J are TRBV4-2 and TRBJ1-5; weak D call: TRBD1 (5 bases). Between the trimmed V and J ends, which lost 0 bases and 7 bases, there was a span of 10 bases. The germline gives CDR1 LGHNA, CDR2 YNFKEQ. The CDR3 extends over 14 amino acids. The CDR3 DNA reads TGTGCCAGCAGCCAAGATCGGCAGGGCCAGCCCCAGCATTTT. Amino acid sequence: CASSQDRQGQPQHF.

The rearrangement joins TRBV28 to TRBJ1-4, with 9 bases that match TRBD1. This CDR3 has 14 amino acids. Per the germline V gene, CDR1 is MDHEN and CDR2 is SYDVKM. The V segment lost 11 bases and the J segment 6 bases; nucleotides outside the gene matches: 10. The DNA for the CDR3 is TGTGCCTCATTAAGGGGACAGGGTCATGAAAAACTGTTTTTT. This translates into CASLRGQGHEKLFF.

The rearrangement joins TRBV7-2 to TRBJ2-1, with 9 bases lining up with TRBD2. With V trimmed by 0 bases and J by 6 bases, 0 bases remained unmatched. CDR3 size: 14 residues. CDR1 is SGHTA and CDR2 is FQGNSA in the germline V gene. The CDR3 DNA follows: TGTGCCAGCAGCTTAGCTAGCGGGAGCAATGAGCAGTTCTTC. It codes for CASSLASGSNEQFF.

The chain employs TRBV6-5 and TRBJ1-2, with TRBD1 as a possible D gene (6 bases). Germline CDR1 and CDR2: MNHEY and SVGAGI. The CDR3 is 12 amino acids. V was pared by 6 bases and J by 4 bases, with 9 bases between. The CDR3 region is CASRTGFYGYTF. The CDR3 DNA reads as TGTGCCAGCAGAACAGGGTTCTATGGCTACACCTTC.

This chain uses TRBV6-2 or TRBV6-3 with TRBJ2-2; 8 nucleotides align to TRBD2. The J segment lost 4 bases and the V segment lost 6 bases, leaving 10 bases of the junction unmatched. CDR3 size: 16 residues. Germline CDR1 is MNHEY and CDR2 is SVGEGT. CDR3 sequence: CASRPDGGEATGELFF. CDR3 in DNA: TGTGCCAGCAGGCCTGACGGGGGGGAGGCCACCGGGGAGCTGTTTTTT.

This clone showed up just a few times. The chain joins TRBV11-2 to TRBJ2-7, with D possibly being TRBD1 (5 bases). Germline values: CDR1 SGHAT, CDR2 FQNNGV. The CDR3 runs to 19 residues. The V end lost 0 bases, the J end lost 1 base, and 22 bases lay between the germline ends. The CDR3 sequence is CASSLDHRWEAQDSYEQYF. Here the CDR3 DNA reads TGTGCCAGCAGCTTAGATCACAGGTGGGAAGCCCAGGATTCCTACGAGCAGTACTTC.

The rearrangement joins TRBV19 to TRBJ1-5; TRBD1 agrees at 11 bases. The germline CDR1 and CDR2 sequences are LNHDA and SQIVND (reference sequence). CDR3 size: 18 residues. The V segment lost 4 bases and the J segment 2 bases; nucleotides outside the gene matches: 10. CDR3 DNA: TGTGCCAGTAGTACCCCCGGGACAGGGGGTCGGGGCAATCAGCCCCAGCATTTT. It yields the protein CASSTPGTGGRGNQPQHF.

The sample holds one count of this clone. This chain joins TRBV10-2 and TRBJ1-2; 7 nucleotides line up with TRBD1. The junction had 7 bases not matched to a gene; V was cut back by 6 bases and J by 3 bases. This CDR3 comprises 14 residues. Germline CDR1 reads WSHSY; CDR2 reads SAAADI. Here the CDR3 reads CASSANRGDYGYTF. As DNA, the CDR3 is TGCGCCAGCAGCGCCAACAGGGGCGACTATGGCTACACCTTC.

The rearrangement uses TRBV12-3 or TRBV12-4 and TRBJ2-4; 11 positions agree with TRBD2. The V segment lost 2 bases and the J segment 9 bases; nucleotides outside the gene matches: 0. The CDR3 spans 13 residues. Here the CDR3 reads CASSLTSGSIQYF. CDR3 nucleotides: TGTGCCAGCAGTTTAACTAGCGGGAGCATTCAGTACTTC.

The V and J genes are TRBV25-1 and TRBJ1-1; tentatively, D is TRBD1 (6 bases). V lost 7 bases, J lost 3 bases, and 21 bases lay in between. This CDR3 region has 16 residues. Germline CDR1 MGHDK, CDR2 SYGVNS. This CDR3 is CASTQRGGSLDTEAFF. The DNA for the CDR3 is TGTGCCAGCACGCAAAGGGGGGGGAGTTTGGACACTGAAGCTTTCTTT.

This clone was observed a single time. V and J are TRBV30 and TRBJ2-7; 11 bases are shared with TRBD2. Trimming removed 8 bases from V and 1 base from J; junction bases left unmatched: 10. The CDR3 is 15 amino acids. Looked up from germline, CDR1 is GTSNPN and CDR2 is SVGIG (reference sequence). This CDR3 reads CAGREVAGGSYEQYF. The CDR3 coding sequence is TGTGCCGGACGGGAGGTAGCGGGAGGGTCCTACGAGCAGTACTTC.

This clone was detected a few times. The CDR3 DNA reads as TGTGCCAGCAGTGGGTTCACGTCGGACTACACTGAAGCTTTCTTT. Its protein is CASSGFTSDYTEAFF. The chain combines TRBV25-1 with TRBJ1-1, with unresolved D. Trimming took off 4 bases at V and 3 bases at J, with 15 bases between the two ends. Germline CDR1 MGHDK, CDR2 SYGVNS. CDR3 size: 15 residues.

This clone was found a few times. The genes are TRBV28 and TRBJ1-6; TRBD1 might be the D (6 bases). Germline lookup yields CDR1 MDHEN and CDR2 SYDVKM. The CDR3 spans 15 residues. V was clipped by 5 bases and J by 6 bases, with 14 bases between them. The CDR3 sequence is CASSGGSRGNSPLHF. CDR3 DNA: TGTGCCAGCAGTGGGGGCTCAAGGGGTAATTCACCCCTCCACTTT.

The V call is TRBV6-5, the J call TRBJ1-1; D is unclear. This CDR3 has 13 amino acids. V lost 6 bases and J lost 4, with 12 bases in between. CDR1 and CDR2 from the germline V gene are MNHEY and SVGAGI. The CDR3, as DNA: TGTGCCAGCAGGGAGAGTTTTGGCACTGAAGCTTTCTTT. It specifies CASRESFGTEAFF.

The V gene is TRBV11-3, the J gene TRBJ2-7; no clear D gene. Trimming shortened V by 1 base and J by 4 bases, and 14 bases separated the two germline ends. This CDR3 contains 15 residues. The germline gives CDR1 SGHNT, CDR2 YENEEA. CDR3 sequence: CASSLGSSEIYEQYF. CDR3 sequence (DNA): TGTGCCAGCAGCTTAGGATCCTCGGAGATTTACGAGCAGTACTTC.

This chain connects TRBV5-1 to TRBJ1-2, with 9 bases matching TRBD1. The CDR3 covers 15 residues. V shed 4 bases and J 6 bases; nucleotides not matched to a gene: 10. CDR1 is SGHRS, CDR2 YFSETQ, per germline. CDR3 DNA: TGCGCCAGCAGCACAAGCGTCAGACAGGGGGATGGCTACACCTTC. Translated, it gives CASSTSVRQGDGYTF.

The chain couples TRBV6-1 to TRBJ1-5; maybe TRBD1 (5 bases). Germline CDR1 reads MNHNS; CDR2 reads SASEGT. This CDR3 comprises 16 residues. With 4 bases removed from V and 11 bases from J, the gap between germline ends came to 24 bases. The DNA for the CDR3 is TGTGCCAGCAGTGCCCCGAGCGGGGGGGAGGTTCTGTCCCAGCATTTT. Its translation is CASSAPSGGEVLSQHF.

The chain links TRBV12-3 or TRBV12-4 to TRBJ1-1; D is uncertain. The CDR3 has 13 residues. V was trimmed by 3 bases and J by 1 base, leaving 6 bases between them. CDR3 residues: CASSFSPNTEAFF. The CDR3 nucleotides are TGTGCCAGCAGTTTTAGCCCGAACACTGAAGCTTTCTTT.

V gene TRBV19 combines with J gene TRBJ2-7, with D uncertain. V dropped 5 bases and J dropped 2 bases, with 10 bases sitting between them. The CDR3 length is 13 residues. CDR1 and CDR2 from the germline V gene are LNHDA and SQIVND (reference sequence). This CDR3 is CASSLSAAYEQYF. CDR3 coding DNA: TGTGCCAGTAGTTTGTCGGCGGCCTACGAGCAGTACTTC.

The rearrangement links TRBV6-2 or TRBV6-3 to TRBJ1-5, with D maybe TRBD1 (6 bases). This CDR3 is built from 13 residues. Trimming took off 0 bases at V and 16 bases at J, with 16 bases between the two ends. Germline V lookup: CDR1 MNHEY, CDR2 SVGEGT. CDR3 DNA: TGTGCCAGCAGTTACTCGGAAACAGGGTGGGGACATTTT. Translation gives CASSYSETGWGHF.

This clone was detected only once. CDR3: CASSLGDREQFF. The CDR3 DNA follows: TGTGCCAGCAGTTTAGGTGACAGGGAGCAGTTCTTC. This chain connects TRBV12-3 or TRBV12-4 to TRBJ2-1; D perhaps matches TRBD1 (6 bases). This CDR3 contains 12 residues. V gave up 1 base and J gave up 10 bases, with 8 bases separating them.

This clone occurred a few times. This chain connects TRBV2 to TRBJ1-4; a weak D match, TRBD1 (5 bases). Germline V gene lookup returns CDR1 SNHLY and CDR2 FYNNEI. V lost 1 base to trimming and J lost 8 bases, with 14 bases between them. The CDR3 sequence is 15 residues long. The CDR3, as DNA: TGTGCCAGCAGTGAAGGACCTGGGGAGGGGGAAAAACTGTTTTTT. Its translation is CASSEGPGEGEKLFF.

The genes are TRBV4-3 and TRBJ2-2; 7 nucleotides match TRBD1. The CDR3 sequence is 16 residues long. Trimming at V came to 1 base and at J to 7 bases, leaving 9 bases not matched to a gene. Germline V gene sequence: CDR1 LGHNA, CDR2 YSLEER. CDR3 amino acids: CASSQGLTGWLGELFF. CDR3 coding DNA: TGCGCCAGCAGCCAAGGTCTGACAGGGTGGCTCGGGGAGCTGTTTTTT.

The chain employs TRBV11-1 and TRBJ1-2; TRBD1 aligns across 8 bases. The CDR3 loop spans 14 amino acids. Trimming at V came to 6 bases and at J to 4 bases, leaving 7 bases not matched to a gene. CDR1 and CDR2 from the germline V gene are SGHAT and FQDESV (reference sequence). The CDR3 region has the DNA TGTGCCAGCAGACTCGACAGGGGAGGCTATGGCTACACCTTC. As protein: CASRLDRGGYGYTF.

The CDR3 is CASSDSPATGNTIYF. The CDR3 DNA reads TGTGCCAGCAGCGACAGCCCAGCTACTGGAAACACCATATATTTT. The chain combines TRBV9 with TRBJ1-3; D is undetermined. Between the trimmed V and J ends, which lost 3 bases and 2 bases, there was a span of 12 bases. Germline values: CDR1 SGDLS, CDR2 YYNGEE. The CDR3 spans 15 residues.

The chain combines TRBV6-5 with TRBJ1-2; TRBD1 agrees at 8 bases. The CDR3 sequence is 12 residues long. The germline V gene encodes CDR1 MNHEY and CDR2 SVGAGI. V lost 3 bases, J lost 8 bases, and 2 bases stayed unmatched. This CDR3 reads CASSYGTGGYTF. CDR3 in DNA: TGTGCCAGCAGTTATGGGACAGGAGGCTACACCTTC.